The 32 T cell receptor beta chains below come from one sample, sequenced in a study of blood T cell repertoires in COVID-19. The method was immunoSEQ multiplex PCR; TCRdb's version includes in-frame clones alone and lacks a portion of them. Of 150,000 to 190,000 clones listed, around 80% were seen once; the top ten hold 7.3%. The sample taken for sequencing was PBMCs or T cells enriched from blood (not recorded which). Receptors were obtained from a man between 50 and 59 years old who had recovered from COVID-19.

This clone was seen once. This sequence joins TRBV7-2 and TRBJ2-1; 9 bases map to TRBD2. The CDR3 totals 13 residues. Per the germline V gene, CDR1 is SGHTA and CDR2 is FQGNSA. Unmatched junction bases numbered 6, after V lost 3 bases and J lost 12 bases. The CDR3 DNA follows: TGTGCCAGCAGCTTTGTAGCGGGGGAGGCGCAGTTCTTC. It is translated as CASSFVAGEAQFF.

The chain combines TRBV2 with TRBJ2-3; 7 nucleotides align to TRBD1. CDR1 SNHLY and CDR2 FYNNEI come from the germline V gene. With V trimmed by 7 bases and J by 1 base, 5 bases remained unmatched. This CDR3 has 14 amino acids. The CDR3 bases are TGTGCCAGCACTCCCACAGGGGGCACAGATACGCAGTATTTT. Protein sequence: CASTPTGGTDTQYF.

The chain couples TRBV7-2 to TRBJ2-3; 14 positions agree with TRBD2. Germline values: CDR1 SGHTA, CDR2 FQGNSA. V lost 5 bases to trimming and J lost 7 bases; unmatched junction nucleotides: 8. The CDR3 extends over 16 amino acids. CDR3 amino acids: CASSPRLAGGQYTQYF. CDR3 nucleotides: TGTGCCAGCAGCCCACGACTAGCGGGGGGGCAATATACGCAGTATTTT.

The genes are TRBV7-6 and TRBJ1-5, with 7 bases fitting TRBD1. The CDR3 totals 15 residues. The V gene's germline CDR1 is SGHVS and CDR2 FNYEAQ. With V trimmed by 5 bases and J by 0 bases, 4 bases remained unmatched. CDR3 bases: TGTGCCAGCAGCCTCGGGACAGATAGCAATCAGCCCCAGCATTTT. This encodes CASSLGTDSNQPQHF.

In this sample, this clone turned up a few times. The rearrangement links TRBV19 to TRBJ2-7; D might be TRBD2 (5 bases). The CDR3 is 15 amino acids. The germline CDR1 and CDR2 sequences are LNHDA and SQIVND (reference sequence). The germline V and J ends were trimmed by 6 bases and 5 bases, with 20 bases remaining between them. The CDR3 reads CASSIRASEADEQYF. In nucleotides, the CDR3 is TGTGCCAGTAGCATACGGGCCAGCGAAGCGGACGAGCAGTACTTC.

This clone was observed many times. This CDR3 reads CASSPSGNTIYF. CDR3 DNA sequence: TGTGCCAGCAGCCCTTCTGGAAACACCATATATTTT. The chain uses TRBV3-1 (or the pseudogene TRBV3-2) and TRBJ1-3; D call uncertain. CDR3 length: 12 amino acids. V lost 4 bases, J lost 1 base, and 2 bases lay in between. CDR1 and CDR2 from the germline V gene are LGHDT and YNNKEL (reference sequence).

The V call is TRBV5-1, the J call TRBJ2-3, with D possibly matching TRBD2 (7 bases). CDR3 length: 16 amino acids. Germline CDR1 SGHRS, CDR2 YFSETQ. The V and J ends lost 1 base and 2 bases respectively, with 14 bases between them. CDR3 nucleotides: TGCGCCAGCAGCTTGAGTCGGGGGGCCGACACAGATACGCAGTATTTT. Amino acid sequence: CASSLSRGADTDTQYF.

This clone has just a few counts. V and J are TRBV7-3 and TRBJ1-1, with a possible D match to TRBD1 (5 bases). In germline, CDR1 is SGHTA, CDR2 FQGTGA. V was trimmed by 5 bases and J by 1 base, leaving 14 bases between them. The CDR3 runs to 15 residues. CDR3 residues: CASSLTVGANTEAFF. The CDR3 DNA is TGTGCCAGCAGCCTCACAGTAGGGGCGAACACTGAAGCTTTCTTT.

The chain has TRBV7-2 and TRBJ2-5, with D perhaps matching TRBD2 (5 bases). V lost 0 bases to trimming and J lost 2 bases, with 10 bases between them. CDR3 length: 15 residues. Germline V gene lookup returns CDR1 SGHTA and CDR2 FQGNSA. Here the CDR3 reads CASSLAAGRQETQYF. The CDR3 DNA reads as TGTGCCAGCAGCTTAGCCGCGGGTCGGCAAGAGACCCAGTACTTC.

This chain joins TRBV7-9 and TRBJ1-3; D is ambiguous. The CDR3 totals 16 residues. Germline CDR1 and CDR2: SEHNR and FQNEAQ (reference sequence). V gave up 3 bases and J gave up 1 base, with 13 bases separating them. The CDR3 protein is CASSLLRRGSGNTIYF. CDR3 nucleotides: TGTGCCAGCAGCTTGTTACGACGGGGTTCTGGAAACACCATATATTTT.

This clone was found many times. This chain uses TRBV4-2 with TRBJ2-3; 11 bases are shared with TRBD1. This CDR3 comprises 16 residues. The junction had 5 bases not matched to a gene; V was cut back by 2 bases and J by 4 bases. CDR1 is LGHNA, CDR2 YNFKEQ, per germline. CDR3 protein: CASSQRTGGGADTQYF. In DNA form, the CDR3 reads TGTGCCAGCAGCCAACGGACAGGGGGCGGGGCAGATACGCAGTATTTT.

The V call is TRBV9, the J call TRBJ2-7; a possible D gene is TRBD2 (7 bases). The V gene lost 4 bases and the J gene lost 10 bases, with 18 bases spanning the gap. CDR1 SGDLS and CDR2 YYNGEE come from the germline V gene. The CDR3 spans 13 residues. The chain's CDR3 is CASSRGGTSIQYF. In nucleotides, the CDR3 is TGTGCCAGCAGCAGGGGGGGCACTAGCATCCAGTACTTC.

There are a few counts of this clone. In nucleotides, the CDR3 is TGCGCCAGCAGCTTGGAGTATCAGGATTATGGCTACACCTTC. This translates into CASSLEYQDYGYTF. The chain joins TRBV5-1 to TRBJ1-2; no clear D gene. Trimming cost V 0 bases and J 5 bases, with 11 bases left between them. In germline, CDR1 is SGHRS, CDR2 YFSETQ. The CDR3 has 14 amino acids.

In its sample, this clone was seen a few times. The rearrangement links TRBV6-1 to TRBJ1-5, with TRBD1 as a possible D gene (6 bases). Per the germline V gene, CDR1 is MNHNS and CDR2 is SASEGT. The CDR3 sequence is 14 residues long. Trimming took off 3 bases at V and 7 bases at J, with 13 bases between the two ends. CDR3 coding DNA: TGTGCCAGCAGTGACCAGGGGCTCAGGCAGCCCCAGCATTTT. Amino acids: CASSDQGLRQPQHF.

The chain employs TRBV7-8 and TRBJ2-1, with TRBD2 identical over 7 bases. V shed 1 base, J shed 0 bases, and the junction held 18 bases outside the gene matches. The CDR3 length is 21 residues. Germline CDR1 reads SGHVS; CDR2 reads FQNEAQ. CDR3 sequence (DNA): TGTGCCAGCAGCTTAGTCGATTGGAGGGACTACCTCCGGAGCTCCTACAATGAGCAGTTCTTC. Translation gives CASSLVDWRDYLRSSYNEQFF.

The chain uses TRBV30 and TRBJ1-2; D is unclear. Germline values: CDR1 GTSNPN, CDR2 SVGIG (reference sequence). V dropped 0 bases and J dropped 2 bases, with 10 bases sitting between them. The CDR3 is made up of 14 amino acids. In DNA form, the CDR3 reads TGTGCCTGGAGTGTACCGAAACGGAACTATGGCTACACCTTC. It specifies CAWSVPKRNYGYTF.

The gene calls are TRBV27 and TRBJ1-4; 8 nucleotides line up with TRBD1. The V segment lost 5 bases and the J segment 0 bases; nucleotides outside the gene matches: 14. The CDR3 runs 19 residues. Germline assignment: CDR1 MNHEY and CDR2 SMNVEV (reference sequence). The CDR3 spells CASSRGMRQGTSTNEKLFF. CDR3 sequence (DNA): TGTGCCAGCAGTCGAGGAATGCGACAGGGGACTTCAACTAATGAAAAACTGTTTTTT.

The chain employs TRBV6-2 or TRBV6-3 and TRBJ1-5, with a weak D call TRBD1 (6 bases). Trimming stripped 5 bases from V and 10 bases from J, with 21 bases between. The CDR3 extends over 15 amino acids. CDR1 MNHEY and CDR2 SVGEGT come from the germline V gene. In DNA, the CDR3 is TGTGCCAGCAGTATTCTCCGACAGGCGGTCTCCCCCCAGCATTTT. It yields the protein CASSILRQAVSPQHF.

The gene calls are TRBV6-1 and TRBJ1-1, with D unclear. This CDR3 spans 14 amino acids. Deletions cut 0 bases from V and 7 bases from J, with 12 bases between. Germline CDR1 and CDR2: MNHNS and SASEGT. CDR3 nucleotides: TGTGCCAGCAGTGAAGCGCGGGGATACTTTGAAGCTTTCTTT. Amino acid sequence: CASSEARGYFEAFF.

V is TRBV7-6 and J is TRBJ1-5; D not certain. This CDR3 region has 13 residues. Trimming cost V 0 bases and J 4 bases, with 4 bases left between them. CDR1 and CDR2 (germline): SGHVS, FNYEAQ. CDR3 protein: CASSLAQNQPQHF. CDR3 sequence (DNA): TGTGCCAGCAGCTTAGCGCAGAATCAGCCCCAGCATTTT.

The rearrangement uses TRBV6-2 or TRBV6-3 and TRBJ1-5; 11 bases align to TRBD1. The germline CDR1 and CDR2 sequences are MNHEY and SVGEGT. V was clipped by 6 bases and J by 6 bases; unmatched bases: 7. This CDR3 spans 15 amino acids. This CDR3 is CASSRGQGAGQPQHF. As DNA, the CDR3 is TGTGCCAGCAGCCGCGGACAGGGGGCCGGTCAGCCCCAGCATTTT.

V and J are TRBV30 and TRBJ1-5; D call uncertain. The CDR3 runs to 12 residues. Germline CDR1 is GTSNPN and CDR2 is SVGIG (reference sequence). V was clipped by 7 bases and J by 7 bases, with 14 bases between them. The CDR3 sequence: CASQGEGQPQHF. CDR3 coding DNA: TGTGCCTCCCAAGGTGAGGGCCAGCCCCAGCATTTT.

Written as DNA, the CDR3 is TGTGCCAGCAGCCCACGACAGATCAATTCACCCCTCCACTTT. As protein: CASSPRQINSPLHF. The V and J genes are TRBV9 and TRBJ1-6, with D perhaps TRBD1 (5 bases). Germline V gene data show CDR1 as SGDLS and CDR2 as YYNGEE. V was trimmed by 4 bases and J by 7 bases, leaving 12 bases between them. This CDR3 is 14 amino acids long.

The chain is built from TRBV7-2 and TRBJ2-5; a weak D match, TRBD2 (6 bases). Germline V lookup: CDR1 SGHTA, CDR2 FQGNSA. The CDR3 length is 16 residues. Trimming cost V 2 bases and J 3 bases, with 16 bases left between them. In DNA, the CDR3 is TGTGCCAGCAGCTTAATCGGGGGTGGCTTCAAAGAGACCCAGTACTTC. As protein: CASSLIGGGFKETQYF.

Relative to its sample, this clone is medium-sized. V gene TRBV19 combines with J gene TRBJ2-3; the match to TRBD2 covers 12 bases. Trimming at V came to 4 bases and at J to 3 bases, leaving 2 bases not matched to a gene. The germline CDR1 and CDR2 sequences are LNHDA and SQIVND (reference sequence). The CDR3 runs to 15 residues. CDR3: CASSTGLAGTDTQYF. Here the CDR3 DNA reads TGTGCCAGTAGTACAGGACTAGCGGGGACAGATACGCAGTATTTT.

This chain joins TRBV7-8 and TRBJ1-6, with a tentative D call TRBD1 (6 bases). Germline V gene lookup returns CDR1 SGHVS and CDR2 FQNEAQ. The V and J ends lost 5 bases and 9 bases respectively, with 14 bases between them. The length of the CDR3 is 14 residues. The CDR3 DNA sequence: TGTGCCAGCAGCCAGACAGGAATTGGTTCACCCCTCCACTTT. Protein product: CASSQTGIGSPLHF.

The DNA of the CDR3 is TGCGCCAGCAGCCCCCTGGGCGGGGGGGCAACAGATACGCAGTATTTT. Translated, it gives CASSPLGGGATDTQYF. The chain is built from TRBV4-3 and TRBJ2-3; 9 nucleotides align to TRBD2. The germline gives CDR1 LGHNA, CDR2 YSLEER. This CDR3 has 16 amino acids. V lost 4 bases and J lost 3; bases outside the gene matches: 8.

The J gene is TRBJ2-7, the V gene TRBV6-2 or TRBV6-3; TRBD2 matches 8 bases. Unmatched junction bases numbered 6, after V lost 4 bases and J lost 4 bases. Germline CDR1 is MNHEY and CDR2 is SVGEGT. This CDR3 comprises 14 residues. CDR3 protein: CASSFGTRGYEQYF. The DNA of the CDR3 is TGTGCCAGCAGTTTCGGGACTAGGGGGTACGAGCAGTACTTC.

The rearrangement uses TRBV27 and TRBJ2-7; TRBD1 might be the D (5 bases). This CDR3 comprises 13 residues. V lost 3 bases and J lost 0, with 6 bases in between. CDR1 is MNHEY and CDR2 is SMNVEV in the germline V gene (reference sequence). The CDR3 DNA follows: TGTGCCAGCAGTTTTGACAGCTCCTACGAGCAGTACTTC. Protein sequence: CASSFDSSYEQYF.

The table lists this clone with a count of one. The rearrangement uses TRBV12-3 or TRBV12-4 and TRBJ1-1, with D unresolved. Trimming removed 6 bases from V and 4 bases from J, with 9 bases in between. The CDR3 contains 12 residues. CDR3 DNA sequence: TGTGCCAGCAGCCGCGAGCTCACTGAAGCTTTCTTT. Protein product: CASSRELTEAFF.

This chain links TRBV25-1 with TRBJ1-6, with 9 nucleotides matching TRBD1. Trimming removed 5 bases from V and 5 bases from J; junction bases left unmatched: 7. The CDR3 covers 16 residues. Germline assignment: CDR1 MGHDK and CDR2 SYGVNS. The CDR3 region has the DNA TGTGCCAGCAGTTCCAAGGACAGGGGCCATAATTCACCCCTCCACTTT. Amino acids: CASSSKDRGHNSPLHF.

This clone has a single count. The chain is built from TRBV11-3 and TRBJ2-7; 9 bases fit TRBD1. The CDR3 sequence is 16 residues long. V dropped 5 bases and J dropped 2; count of bases not matched to a gene: 10. CDR1 is SGHNT, CDR2 YENEEA, per germline. The CDR3 DNA follows: TGTGCCAGCAGCCATGGACAGGGGACTCCCCCCTACGAGCAGTACTTC. Translating it yields CASSHGQGTPPYEQYF.